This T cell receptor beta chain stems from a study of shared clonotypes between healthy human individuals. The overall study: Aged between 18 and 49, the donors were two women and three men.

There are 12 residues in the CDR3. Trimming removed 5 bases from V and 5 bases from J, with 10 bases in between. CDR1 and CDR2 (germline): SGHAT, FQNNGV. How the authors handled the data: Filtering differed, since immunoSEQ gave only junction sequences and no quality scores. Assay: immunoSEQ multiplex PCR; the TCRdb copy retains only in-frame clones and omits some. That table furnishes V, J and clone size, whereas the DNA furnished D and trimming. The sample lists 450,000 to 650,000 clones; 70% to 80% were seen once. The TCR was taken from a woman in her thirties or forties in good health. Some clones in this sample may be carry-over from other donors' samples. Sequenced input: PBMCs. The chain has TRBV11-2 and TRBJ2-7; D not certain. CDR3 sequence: CASSQVMDEQYF. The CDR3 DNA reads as TGTGCCAGCAGCCAAGTGATGGACGAGCAGTACTTC.